These T cell receptor beta chains were read from a single sample in a study of T cell responses to AZD1222 COVID-19 vaccine. The assay was immunoSEQ multiplex PCR, and TCRdb's table has in-frame clones only and misses some. The sample has 88,000 or so clones, 85% to 90% seen once. This sample comprised peripheral blood, obtained 28 days after the second AZD1222 dose. The source of these receptors is an adult who received the AZD1222 COVID-19 vaccine. CDR3s include the opening cysteine and the closing phenylalanine or tryptophan. The order of the fields is J gene, clone size, V gene, D gene, CDR3 DNA, CDR3 protein. D genes are given only for firm matches. Clone size, where shown, is once, few, many, or a class for clones that have expanded.

j_gene: TRBJ1-3
abundance: .
v_gene: TRBV19
d_gene: TRBD1
CDR3nt: TGTGCCAGTACCAGGACAGGGGCTGGAAACACCATATATTTT
CDR3aa: CASTRTGAGNTIYF

j_gene: TRBJ2-1
abundance: .
v_gene: TRBV20-1
d_gene: .
CDR3nt: TGCAGTGCTAGTCCTCTGAGTCGGGCCTACAATGAGCAGTTCTTC
CDR3aa: CSASPLSRAYNEQFF

j_gene: TRBJ1-1
abundance: .
v_gene: TRBV19
d_gene: TRBD1
CDR3nt: TGTGCCAGTAGCACCCAGGGGGCACTCACTGAAGCTTTCTTT
CDR3aa: CASSTQGALTEAFF

j_gene: TRBJ2-5
abundance: few
v_gene: TRBV5-4
d_gene: .
CDR3nt: TGTGCCAGCAGCTTGGCCGGATACCAAGAGACCCAGTACTTC
CDR3aa: CASSLAGYQETQYF

j_gene: TRBJ2-3
abundance: .
v_gene: TRBV2
d_gene: .
CDR3nt: TGTGCCAGCAAAGGAAGACGGAGAACAGATACGCAGTATTTT
CDR3aa: CASKGRRRTDTQYF

j_gene: TRBJ1-4
abundance: .
v_gene: TRBV6-5
d_gene: TRBD1
CDR3nt: TGTGCCAGCAGTTATCAGGGACAGGGTCATGAAAAACTGTTTTTT
CDR3aa: CASSYQGQGHEKLFF

j_gene: TRBJ2-3
abundance: .
v_gene: TRBV27
d_gene: TRBD2
CDR3nt: TGTGCCAGCAGTCAAAGGACTAGCGGAAGCACAGATACGCAGTATTTT
CDR3aa: CASSQRTSGSTDTQYF

j_gene: TRBJ1-2
abundance: .
v_gene: TRBV6-5
d_gene: .
CDR3nt: TGTGCCAGCAGCGTAAGCCCAGGGAATAGCTATGGCTACACCTTC
CDR3aa: CASSVSPGNSYGYTF

j_gene: TRBJ1-3
abundance: once
v_gene: TRBV19
d_gene: TRBD1
CDR3nt: TGTGCCAGTAGTACAGCGGGACAGTTAAGATCTGGAAACACCATATATTTT
CDR3aa: CASSTAGQLRSGNTIYF

j_gene: TRBJ1-2
abundance: .
v_gene: TRBV15
d_gene: .
CDR3nt: TGTGCCACCAGCAGAGATTTAGGGGGGAGCTATGGCTACACCTTC
CDR3aa: CATSRDLGGSYGYTF

j_gene: TRBJ2-1
abundance: .
v_gene: TRBV5-8
d_gene: .
CDR3nt: TGTGCCAGCAGCTTGGAGGTGGAGCAGTTCTTC
CDR3aa: CASSLEVEQFF

j_gene: TRBJ2-7
abundance: .
v_gene: TRBV5-1
d_gene: .
CDR3nt: TGCGCCAGCAGCTCCCAGGGCTCCTACGAGCAGTACTTC
CDR3aa: CASSSQGSYEQYF

j_gene: TRBJ2-3
abundance: few
v_gene: TRBV9
d_gene: .
CDR3nt: TGTGCCAGCAGCGTAGCCGGTCGGACAGATACGCAGTATTTT
CDR3aa: CASSVAGRTDTQYF

j_gene: TRBJ1-2
abundance: .
v_gene: TRBV7-8
d_gene: .
CDR3nt: TGTGCCAGCAGCCGGGACTCTAACTATGGCTACACCTTC
CDR3aa: CASSRDSNYGYTF

j_gene: TRBJ1-4
abundance: .
v_gene: TRBV18
d_gene: .
CDR3nt: TGTGCCAGCTCACCACCGGGGTTGGCTAATGAAAAACTGTTTTTT
CDR3aa: CASSPPGLANEKLFF

j_gene: TRBJ2-7
abundance: .
v_gene: TRBV29-1
d_gene: .
CDR3nt: TGCAGCGTTCTAGGGGTGACAGCAGCCTACGAGCAGTACTTC
CDR3aa: CSVLGVTAAYEQYF

j_gene: TRBJ2-7
abundance: .
v_gene: TRBV19
d_gene: TRBD1
CDR3nt: TGTGCCAGTAGTAAACAGGGGGTGGAAGAGCAGTACTTC
CDR3aa: CASSKQGVEEQYF

j_gene: TRBJ2-1
abundance: .
v_gene: TRBV9
d_gene: .
CDR3nt: TGTGCCAGCAGCCCCTCGAGCCTCGTCAATGAGCAGTTCTTC
CDR3aa: CASSPSSLVNEQFF

j_gene: TRBJ2-4
abundance: .
v_gene: TRBV18
d_gene: TRBD1
CDR3nt: TGTGCCAGCTCACCTGGACAGGGGGACATTCAGTACTTC
CDR3aa: CASSPGQGDIQYF

j_gene: TRBJ2-1
abundance: few
v_gene: TRBV13
d_gene: .
CDR3nt: TGTGCCAGCAGCTTAGGGCAGCTGAGCTCCTACAATGAGCAGTTCTTC
CDR3aa: CASSLGQLSSYNEQFF

j_gene: TRBJ2-2
abundance: .
v_gene: TRBV9
d_gene: .
CDR3nt: TGTGCCAGCAGCTCGAGCCAGGGACCCGGGGAGCTGTTTTTT
CDR3aa: CASSSSQGPGELFF

j_gene: TRBJ2-1
abundance: once
v_gene: TRBV11-2
d_gene: .
CDR3nt: TGTGCCAGCAGCTCCCTAGGTATTAATGAGCAGTTCTTC
CDR3aa: CASSSLGINEQFF

j_gene: TRBJ1-1
abundance: .
v_gene: TRBV6-5
d_gene: .
CDR3nt: TGTGCCAGCAGTTATGAGGAGGAAACTGAAGCTTTCTTT
CDR3aa: CASSYEEETEAFF

j_gene: TRBJ1-2
abundance: .
v_gene: TRBV19
d_gene: TRBD1
CDR3nt: TGTGCCAGTAGTATGGGACAGGGAATGGGTGGCTACACCTTC
CDR3aa: CASSMGQGMGGYTF

j_gene: TRBJ1-6
abundance: .
v_gene: TRBV21-1
d_gene: .
CDR3nt: TGTGGGAGTGGGGGACCGCCTAATTCACCCCTCCACTTT
CDR3aa: CGSGGPPNSPLHF

j_gene: TRBJ1-3
abundance: .
v_gene: TRBV15
d_gene: TRBD1
CDR3nt: TGTGCCACCAGCAGAGAGGGGACAGCTGGAAACACCATATATTTT
CDR3aa: CATSREGTAGNTIYF

j_gene: TRBJ1-4
abundance: .
v_gene: TRBV30
d_gene: TRBD1
CDR3nt: TGTGCCTGGAGAACAGGGGGCCGGTTTGGGAAACTGTTTTTT
CDR3aa: CAWRTGGRFGKLFF

j_gene: TRBJ1-5
abundance: once
v_gene: TRBV19
d_gene: .
CDR3nt: TGTGCCCACACCCCGGGTGACCAGCCCCAGCATTTT
CDR3aa: CAHTPGDQPQHF

j_gene: TRBJ1-2
abundance: .
v_gene: TRBV7-9
d_gene: .
CDR3nt: TGTGCCAGCGGCGGGTTCCGAGGGAACTATGGCTACACCTTC
CDR3aa: CASGGFRGNYGYTF

j_gene: TRBJ1-3
abundance: .
v_gene: TRBV10-3
d_gene: .
CDR3nt: TGTGCCATCACGGTCTCTGGAAACACCATATATTTT
CDR3aa: CAITVSGNTIYF

j_gene: TRBJ2-7
abundance: .
v_gene: TRBV5-5
d_gene: TRBD1
CDR3nt: TGTGCCAGCAGCTTGACGGGACAGACGCTCGAGCAGTACTTC
CDR3aa: CASSLTGQTLEQYF

j_gene: TRBJ1-4
abundance: .
v_gene: TRBV18
d_gene: .
CDR3nt: TGTGCCAGCTCCATTCTGCCTAATGAAAAACTGTTTTTT
CDR3aa: CASSILPNEKLFF

j_gene: TRBJ1-2
abundance: .
v_gene: TRBV14
d_gene: TRBD1
CDR3nt: TGTGCCAGCAGCCCCGGGACAGCCTATGGCTACACCTTC
CDR3aa: CASSPGTAYGYTF

j_gene: TRBJ1-5
abundance: few
v_gene: TRBV10-2
d_gene: .
CDR3nt: TGCGCCAGCAGTGAGTCCGGCGGGGGCTTTCCCCAGCATTTT
CDR3aa: CASSESGGGFPQHF

j_gene: TRBJ1-1
abundance: .
v_gene: TRBV20-1
d_gene: TRBD1
CDR3nt: TGCAGTGCTAGAAGACAGGGAAACGCTTTCTTT
CDR3aa: CSARRQGNAFF

j_gene: TRBJ2-7
abundance: .
v_gene: TRBV18
d_gene: .
CDR3nt: TGTGCCAGCTCACCCATAAGCGGAGAAAACTACGAGCAGTACTTC
CDR3aa: CASSPISGENYEQYF

j_gene: TRBJ2-5
abundance: .
v_gene: TRBV11-1
d_gene: .
CDR3nt: TGTGCCAGCAGCTTAGATGGGCAGACCCAGTACTTC
CDR3aa: CASSLDGQTQYF

j_gene: TRBJ1-4
abundance: once
v_gene: TRBV9
d_gene: .
CDR3nt: TGTGCCAGCAGCGTAGCCGGCGGGGGCGGTAATGAAAAACTGTTTTTT
CDR3aa: CASSVAGGGGNEKLFF

j_gene: TRBJ2-1
abundance: .
v_gene: TRBV6-6
d_gene: TRBD1
CDR3nt: TGTGCCAGCAGGGGATCGGGACAGGGGAATGAGCAGTTCTTC
CDR3aa: CASRGSGQGNEQFF

j_gene: TRBJ2-1
abundance: .
v_gene: TRBV7-2
d_gene: .
CDR3nt: TGTGCCAGCAGCTTAGCGACTTACAATGAGCAGTTCTTC
CDR3aa: CASSLATYNEQFF

j_gene: TRBJ1-5
abundance: .
v_gene: TRBV2
d_gene: .
CDR3nt: TGTGCCAGCAGAGATTATAGCAATCAGCCCCAGCATTTT
CDR3aa: CASRDYSNQPQHF

j_gene: TRBJ2-7
abundance: .
v_gene: TRBV9
d_gene: .
CDR3nt: TGTGCCAGCAGCGCCAGGGGTACGGGAACCTACGAGCAGTACTTC
CDR3aa: CASSARGTGTYEQYF

j_gene: TRBJ1-1
abundance: .
v_gene: TRBV18
d_gene: .
CDR3nt: TGTGCCAGCTCATTGAGTCTGACACGGGGTCGTAGGACTCATGGAGCTTTCTTT
CDR3aa: CASSLSLTRGRRTHGAFF

j_gene: TRBJ2-3
abundance: .
v_gene: TRBV6-4
d_gene: .
CDR3nt: TGTGCCAGCCGGGACTCAACCGATACGCAGTATTTT
CDR3aa: CASRDSTDTQYF

j_gene: TRBJ1-1
abundance: .
v_gene: TRBV3-1/TRBV3-2
d_gene: .
CDR3nt: TGTGCCAGCAGCCCAGCCACGGGTTCTGAAGCTTTCTTT
CDR3aa: CASSPATGSEAFF

j_gene: TRBJ1-6
abundance: .
v_gene: TRBV5-8
d_gene: .
CDR3nt: TGTGCCAGCAGCTTCAACCTACAAGGGGATTCACCCCTCCACTTT
CDR3aa: CASSFNLQGDSPLHF

j_gene: TRBJ2-3
abundance: .
v_gene: TRBV7-2
d_gene: .
CDR3nt: TGTGCCAGCAGCTCAGGAACTCTCCGAGCAGATACGCAGTATTTT
CDR3aa: CASSSGTLRADTQYF

j_gene: TRBJ1-3
abundance: .
v_gene: TRBV7-2
d_gene: TRBD1
CDR3nt: TGTGCCAGCAGCTTAGCGGGAGGGGGCAGGAGAAACACCATATATTTT
CDR3aa: CASSLAGGGRRNTIYF

j_gene: TRBJ2-7
abundance: .
v_gene: TRBV3-1/TRBV3-2
d_gene: .
CDR3nt: TGTGCCAGCAGCCAATATAACGAGCAGTACTTC
CDR3aa: CASSQYNEQYF

j_gene: TRBJ1-2
abundance: .
v_gene: TRBV2
d_gene: .
CDR3nt: TGTGCCAGCAAGGTTACATACGCTAACGACTATGGCTACACCTTC
CDR3aa: CASKVTYANDYGYTF

j_gene: TRBJ2-3
abundance: .
v_gene: TRBV18
d_gene: .
CDR3nt: TGTGCCAGCTCACGGGGGGATACGCAGTATTTT
CDR3aa: CASSRGDTQYF

j_gene: TRBJ1-3
abundance: .
v_gene: TRBV5-1
d_gene: TRBD1
CDR3nt: TGCGCCAGCAGCCCCGGGACAGGTGGAAACACCATATATTTT
CDR3aa: CASSPGTGGNTIYF

j_gene: TRBJ2-7
abundance: once
v_gene: TRBV6-5
d_gene: TRBD2
CDR3nt: TGTGCCACCCAACTAGCGGGGGGGCCGCAGGAGCAGTACTTC
CDR3aa: CATQLAGGPQEQYF

j_gene: TRBJ2-3
abundance: .
v_gene: TRBV4-2
d_gene: .
CDR3nt: TGTGCCAGCAGCCAAGATCGAGTGGGTGCGTCTACGCAGTATTTT
CDR3aa: CASSQDRVGASTQYF

j_gene: TRBJ1-4
abundance: .
v_gene: TRBV21-1
d_gene: .
CDR3nt: TGTGCCAGCAGCAGGTTTAGGACAGAGTTAAATGAAAAACTGTTTTTT
CDR3aa: CASSRFRTELNEKLFF

j_gene: TRBJ1-4
abundance: .
v_gene: TRBV19
d_gene: .
CDR3nt: TGTGCCAGTAGTCTCGCCGGAGAGCTGAATGAAAAACTGTTTTTT
CDR3aa: CASSLAGELNEKLFF

j_gene: TRBJ2-7
abundance: .
v_gene: TRBV11-2
d_gene: TRBD1
CDR3nt: TGTGCCAGCAGCTTAAACAGGGGGACCTACGAGCAGTACTTC
CDR3aa: CASSLNRGTYEQYF

j_gene: TRBJ2-2
abundance: .
v_gene: TRBV12-5
d_gene: TRBD1
CDR3nt: TGTGCTAGTGGTTTGGGACAGGGGGCTGCCGGGGAGCTGTTTTTT
CDR3aa: CASGLGQGAAGELFF

j_gene: TRBJ2-1
abundance: .
v_gene: TRBV10-2
d_gene: TRBD2
CDR3nt: TGCGCCAGCAGGGGGAGACTAGCGGGGGGTTCATACTCCTACAATGAGCAGTTCTTC
CDR3aa: CASRGRLAGGSYSYNEQFF